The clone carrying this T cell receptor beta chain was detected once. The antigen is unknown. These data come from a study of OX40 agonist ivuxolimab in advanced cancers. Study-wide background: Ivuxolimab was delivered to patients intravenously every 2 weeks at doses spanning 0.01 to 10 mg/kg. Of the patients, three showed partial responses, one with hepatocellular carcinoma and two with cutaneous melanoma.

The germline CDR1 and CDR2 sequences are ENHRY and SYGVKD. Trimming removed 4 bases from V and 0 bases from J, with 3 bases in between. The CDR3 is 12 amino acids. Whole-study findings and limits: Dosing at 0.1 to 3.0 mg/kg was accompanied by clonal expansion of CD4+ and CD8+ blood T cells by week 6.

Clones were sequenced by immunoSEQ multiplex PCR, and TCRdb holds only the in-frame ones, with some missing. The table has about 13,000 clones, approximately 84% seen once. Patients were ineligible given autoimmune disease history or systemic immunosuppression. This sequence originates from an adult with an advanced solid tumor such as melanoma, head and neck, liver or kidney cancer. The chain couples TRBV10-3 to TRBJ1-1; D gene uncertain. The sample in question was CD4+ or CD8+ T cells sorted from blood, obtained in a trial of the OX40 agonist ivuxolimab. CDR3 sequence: CAISAVNTEAFF. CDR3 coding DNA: TGTGCCATCAGTGCAGTGAACACTGAAGCTTTCTTT.